Below are 6 T cell receptor beta chains sequenced from a single sample in a study of blood T cell repertoires in COVID-19. Assay: immunoSEQ multiplex PCR; the TCRdb copy retains only in-frame clones and omits some. The table includes around 95,000 clones, about 77% detected once. Sequenced input: peripheral blood. These receptors originate from a woman in her 70s with acute or convalescent COVID-19.

The chain has TRBV6-5 and TRBJ2-5; 12 bases line up with TRBD1. V was pared by 6 bases and J by 4 bases, with 3 bases of the junction left unmatched. The CDR3 has 14 amino acids. The germline V gene has CDR1 MNHEY and CDR2 SVGAGI. The CDR3 region has the DNA TGTGCCAGCAGGGGGACAGGGGGCGGAGAGACCCAGTACTTC. It specifies CASRGTGGGETQYF.

The chain joins TRBV2 to TRBJ2-3; D ambiguous. CDR1 is SNHLY, CDR2 FYNNEI, per germline. Trimming shortened V by 4 bases and J by 2 bases, and 10 bases separated the two germline ends. The CDR3 runs 14 residues. The CDR3 reads CASSVWRNTDTQYF. The CDR3 bases are TGTGCCAGCAGTGTTTGGCGGAACACAGATACGCAGTATTTT.

CDR3 DNA sequence: TGTGCCAGCACCCTAGGAGGGAACTATGGCTACACCTTC. Translated, it gives CASTLGGNYGYTF. V gene TRBV7-8 combines with J gene TRBJ1-2, with D unclear. The V end was cut by 7 bases, the J end by 2 bases, with 11 bases between. This CDR3 is 13 amino acids long. In germline, CDR1 is SGHVS, CDR2 FQNEAQ.

CDR3 in amino acids: CASSAGQGSNEQFF. In DNA, the CDR3 is TGTGCCAGCAGTGCCGGACAGGGGTCCAATGAGCAGTTCTTC. The chain carries TRBV6-2 or TRBV6-3 and TRBJ2-1; TRBD1 matches at 9 bases. There are 14 residues in the CDR3. Germline V gives CDR1 MNHEY, CDR2 SVGEGT. Trimming took 5 bases from V and 6 from J; bases not matched to a gene: 5.

V is TRBV11-2 and J is TRBJ1-1; no firm D call. Deletions cut 7 bases from V and 2 bases from J, with 8 bases between. Per germline, CDR1 SGHAT and CDR2 FQNNGV. CDR3 length equals 12 residues. The CDR3 protein is CASNRPNTEAFF. DNA for the CDR3: TGTGCCAGCAACAGACCCAACACTGAAGCTTTCTTT.

This clone was detected only once. The genes are TRBV18 and TRBJ1-1; 8 bases are a match to TRBD1. Germline V lookup: CDR1 KGHSH, CDR2 LQKENI. The J segment lost 7 bases and the V segment lost 5 bases, leaving 9 bases of the junction unmatched. This CDR3 is built from 14 residues. This CDR3 reads CASSSTTGDGEAFF. CDR3 nucleotides: TGTGCCAGCTCATCCACGACAGGGGACGGTGAAGCTTTCTTT.